The 26 T cell receptor beta chains below come from one sample, sequenced in a study of T cell repertoires in aging, cancer and after chemotherapy. Multiplex touch-down PCR with TRB-A/B primers amplified rearranged V-D-J TRB sequences. TCRdb fed the multiplex PCR reads into MiXCR, producing one record per CDR3 protein. Among roughly 900 distinct CDR3 sequences listed, about 30% were seen once. TCR beta rearrangements were amplified from peripheral blood genomic DNA. The material sequenced was blood. The receptors were sampled from a human donor with a solid tumor.

The chain recombines TRBV6-1 with TRBJ2-7; TRBD2 matches at 7 bases. Germline-derived CDR1 and CDR2 are MNHNS and SASEGT. This CDR3 is built from 16 residues. Unmatched junction bases numbered 10, after V lost 2 bases and J lost 3 bases. CDR3 bases: TGTGCCAGCAGTGAAAGGCGGGGGACGGACATCTACGAGCAGTACTTC. Translated, it gives CASSERRGTDIYEQYF.

About this clonotype: At one end, the junction sequence differs from germline, possibly due to a read error. The gene calls are TRBV6-6 and TRBJ1-1; a weak D match, TRBD1 (6 bases). The CDR3 length is 16 residues. Germline-derived CDR1 and CDR2 are MNHNY and SVGAGI (reference sequence). The CDR3 sequence is CASSYTVTGRNTEAYF. The CDR3, as DNA: TGTGCCAGCAGTTACACTGTAACAGGGAGAAACACTGAAGCTTACTTT.

A few counts support this clonotype. This chain connects TRBV20-1 to TRBJ1-2, with D possibly TRBD1 on 6 matching bases. The CDR3 consists of 19 residues. The V gene lost 0 bases and the J gene lost 2 bases, with 25 bases spanning the gap. The V gene's germline CDR1 is DFQATT and CDR2 SNEGSKA (reference sequence). The CDR3 region has the DNA TGCAGTGCTAGAGACCCCGGCCAGGGGTTTTCGGTTGGGAACTATGGCTACACCTTC. Protein sequence: CSARDPGQGFSVGNYGYTF.

In its sample, this clonotype is large. The V gene is TRBV6-5, the J gene TRBJ1-5, with 11 nucleotides matching TRBD1. CDR3 length equals 20 residues. Germline assignment: CDR1 MNHEY and CDR2 SVGAGI. With 0 bases clipped from V and 0 bases from J, the junction kept 10 bases outside the gene matches. The CDR3 reads CASSYSNRGTGGYSNQPQHF. CDR3 DNA: TGTGCCAGCAGTTACTCGAATAGGGGGACAGGGGGGTATAGCAATCAGCCCCAGCATTTT.

By share, this clonotype ranks as large. V and J are TRBV6-6 and TRBJ1-2, with a tentative D call TRBD1 (6 bases). V was pared by 6 bases and J by 2 bases, with 13 bases between. Germline loops: CDR1 MNHNY, CDR2 SVGAGI (reference sequence). This CDR3 contains 14 residues. The CDR3, as DNA: TGTGCCAGCAGCCCTGGGAGGGGGAACTATGGCTACACCTTC. Amino acid sequence: CASSPGRGNYGYTF.

Only a few counts were recorded for this clonotype. Here the CDR3 reads CATSDPGQGPWGYTF. The CDR3 nucleotides are TGTGCCACCAGTGACCCCGGACAGGGCCCGTGGGGCTACACCTTC. This chain links TRBV24-1 with TRBJ1-2; 8 bases agree with TRBD1. Germline V lookup: CDR1 KGHDR, CDR2 SFDVKD. V shed 4 bases and J 8 bases; nucleotides not matched to a gene: 11. The CDR3 runs to 15 residues.

This clonotype was recorded a few times. The rearrangement uses TRBV7-9 and TRBJ2-3, with TRBD2 matching over 8 bases. Germline loops: CDR1 SEHNR, CDR2 FQNEAQ (reference sequence). V was pared by 5 bases and J by 7 bases, with 14 bases of the junction left unmatched. The length of the CDR3 is 16 residues. The CDR3 coding sequence is TGTGCCAGCAGCCCTCCCGGGGGGGCTATGATAAATACGCAGTATTTT. It encodes CASSPPGGAMINTQYF.

As concerns this clonotype: A much bigger clone sits one base away, suggesting this may be a read error. V usage is TRBV5-4 and J usage is TRBJ1-1; the D is unclear. Deletions cut 3 bases from V and 1 base from J, with 10 bases between. The CDR3 runs to 14 residues. CDR1 and CDR2 (germline): SGHNT, YYREEE (reference sequence). The DNA of the CDR3 is TGTGCCAGCAGCTCCCCGATGGGGAACACTGAAGCTTTCTTT. This translates into CASSSPMGNTEAFF.

A note on this clonotype: Since a much larger clone is just one base distant, this may be a read error. The V and J genes are TRBV20-1 and TRBJ1-6, with a weak D call TRBD1 (6 bases). Germline V gene lookup returns CDR1 DFQATT and CDR2 SNEGSKA (reference sequence). CDR3 length: 13 amino acids. Here the CDR3 DNA reads TGCAGTGCCTCCAGGGGATTAGGGTCACACCTCCACTTT. Amino acids: CSASRGLGSHLHF.

Regarding this clonotype: A much larger clonotype is one base distant, so this may be a read error. The genes are TRBV5-6 and TRBJ1-1; the D is unclear. The germline V and J ends were trimmed by 4 bases and 1 base, with 17 bases remaining between them. Germline lookup yields CDR1 SGHDT and CDR2 YYEEEE. The CDR3 is 16 residues long. The CDR3 DNA reads as TGTGCCAGCAGCCCCATTCGAAAAAGCAAGAACACTGAAGCTTTCTTT. As protein: CASSPIRKSKNTEAFF.

This clonotype is large (0.1 to 1%). The V gene is TRBV29-1, the J gene TRBJ2-1; TRBD1 might be the D (6 bases). V was shortened by 0 bases and J by 0 bases, with 12 bases between the two germline ends. The V gene's germline CDR1 is SQVTM and CDR2 ANQGSEA. The CDR3 contains 16 residues. CDR3 nucleotides: TGCAGCGTTGAAGATCACAGGGCGAGCTCCTACAATGAGCAGTTCTTC. The encoded protein is CSVEDHRASSYNEQFF.

V and J are TRBV30 and TRBJ2-1, with D possibly TRBD1 on 5 matching bases. The germline V gene has CDR1 GTSNPN and CDR2 SVGIG (reference sequence). This CDR3 contains 13 residues. V was shortened by 5 bases and J by 7 bases, with 15 bases between the two germline ends. The CDR3 spells CAWAPQGWNEQFF. The CDR3 region has the DNA TGTGCCTGGGCCCCCCAGGGATGGAATGAGCAGTTCTTC.

V is TRBV5-1 and J is TRBJ2-1; possibly TRBD2 for D (5 bases). The V and J ends lost 0 bases and 1 base respectively, with 5 bases between them. The length of the CDR3 is 14 residues. Germline V gene lookup returns CDR1 SGHRS and CDR2 YFSETQ. The CDR3 reads CASSLGGSYNEQFF. Written as DNA, the CDR3 is TGCGCCAGCAGCTTGGGAGGGTCCTACAATGAGCAGTTCTTC.

By share of the sample, this clonotype is large. This sequence joins TRBV15 and TRBJ2-3; D is unresolved. V was pared by 0 bases and J by 0 bases, with 10 bases between. Germline V gene sequence: CDR1 LNHNV, CDR2 YYDKDF (reference sequence). The length of the CDR3 is 16 residues. CDR3 residues: CATSRDYGSSTDTQYF. CDR3 DNA: TGTGCCACCAGCAGAGACTACGGTTCTAGCACAGATACGCAGTATTTT.

By sample fraction, this clonotype is large. The genes are TRBV6-6 and TRBJ1-5; D call uncertain. V lost 2 bases and J 1 base, leaving 12 bases between the germline ends. The length of the CDR3 is 16 residues. Germline-derived CDR1 and CDR2 are MNHNY and SVGAGI (reference sequence). The CDR3 nucleotides are TGTGCCAGCAGTTACGGTTGGTCCGGGAGCAATCAGCCCCAGCATTTT. It codes for CASSYGWSGSNQPQHF.

The chain uses TRBV29-1 and TRBJ1-2; the D gene is possibly TRBD1 (6 bases). Looked up from germline, CDR1 is SQVTM and CDR2 is ANQGSEA. The CDR3 is 12 residues long. V gave up 4 bases and J gave up 5 bases, with 11 bases separating them. CDR3 loop: CSVGGQRYGYTF. In nucleotides, the CDR3 is TGCAGCGTTGGGGGACAAAGGTATGGCTACACCTTC. Full variable domain (rest looked up from reference TRBV29-1 and TRBJ1-2): SAVISQKPSRDICQRGTSLTIQCQVDSQVTMMFWYRQQPGQSLTLIATANQGSEATYESGFVIDKFPISRPNLTFSTLTVSNMSPEDSSIYLCSVGGQRYGYTFGSGTRLTVV.

This clonotype was counted a few times. The V gene is TRBV5-1, the J gene TRBJ2-3; D may correspond to TRBD1 or TRBD2 (5 bases each). Germline V gene sequence: CDR1 SGHRS, CDR2 YFSETQ. The ends were cut back, 3 bases at V and 9 bases at J, with 17 bases in the middle. The CDR3 is made up of 14 amino acids. The CDR3 sequence is CASSYNGESGTQYF. The CDR3 DNA sequence: TGCGCCAGCAGCTATAACGGGGAATCAGGGACGCAGTATTTT.

The chain employs TRBV20-1 and TRBJ2-5; tentatively, D is TRBD1 or TRBD2 (6 bases each). V lost 2 bases, J lost 4 bases, and 17 bases lay in between. The CDR3 spans 15 residues. Germline loops: CDR1 DFQATT, CDR2 SNEGSKA (reference sequence). DNA for the CDR3: TGCAGTGCTAGATGTGCTGACAGGAGGGGAGAGACCCAGTACTTC. It translates to CSARCADRRGETQYF.

The CDR3 DNA sequence: TGCGCCAGCAGCCAACAAGGAACTAACACCGGGGAGCTGTTTTTT. As protein: CASSQQGTNTGELFF. V and J are TRBV4-1 and TRBJ2-2, with D unclear. The CDR3 is 15 residues long. V lost 2 bases and J lost 2, with 9 bases in between. Germline CDR1 reads MGHRA; CDR2 reads YSYEKL.

The table lists this clonotype with a few counts. The V call is TRBV28, the J call TRBJ2-3; 7 bases agree with TRBD1. V was clipped by 4 bases and J by 9 bases; unmatched bases: 10. This CDR3 has 14 amino acids. CDR1 is MDHEN, CDR2 SYDVKM, per germline. The CDR3 sequence: CASSSPQGQGTQYF. CDR3 DNA: TGTGCCAGCAGTTCCCCACAGGGGCAGGGCACGCAGTATTTT.

This clonotype is categorized as large. This chain joins TRBV10-3 and TRBJ1-1; tentative D call: TRBD1 (6 bases). V gave up 9 bases and J gave up 0 bases, with 14 bases separating them. The germline gives CDR1 ENHRY, CDR2 SYGVKD. CDR3 length equals 14 residues. The CDR3 DNA sequence: TGTGCCATATACAACGGGGGCCTGAACACTGAAGCTTTCTTT. The encoded protein is CAIYNGGLNTEAFF.

There are a few counts of this clonotype. This chain connects TRBV5-4 to TRBJ2-7; D not certain. Germline lookup yields CDR1 SGHNT and CDR2 YYREEE (reference sequence). Trimming stripped 4 bases from V and 1 base from J, with 9 bases between. This CDR3 is built from 13 residues. CDR3 region: CASSISPSYEQYV. The CDR3 nucleotides read TGTGCCAGCAGCATAAGCCCTTCCTACGAGCAGTACGTC.

This clonotype is deemed large. The chain joins TRBV6-1 to TRBJ2-1, with D maybe TRBD1 (6 bases). The V and J ends lost 6 bases and 3 bases respectively, with 15 bases between them. The germline gives CDR1 MNHNS, CDR2 SASEGT. The CDR3 runs 15 residues. The CDR3 loop is CASRARGQNYNEQFF. DNA for the CDR3: TGTGCCAGCAGAGCCAGGGGCCAAAACTACAATGAGCAGTTCTTC.

Only a few counts were recorded for this clonotype. The rearrangement uses TRBV20-1 and TRBJ2-3; either TRBD1 or TRBD2 may supply D (5 bases each). The germline V gene has CDR1 DFQATT and CDR2 SNEGSKA (reference sequence). CDR3 length: 15 amino acids. Trimming took 5 bases from V and 2 from J, leaving 17 bases between them. The CDR3 region is CSALPAGRHTDTQYF. In nucleotides, the CDR3 is TGCAGTGCTCTCCCAGCAGGGAGACACACAGATACGCAGTATTTT.

This clonotype is labeled large. This chain links TRBV6-2 or TRBV6-3 with TRBJ1-5; TRBD1 agrees at 8 bases. CDR1 and CDR2 from the germline V gene are MNHEY and SVGEGT. The CDR3 runs 13 residues. Trimming removed 6 bases from V and 2 bases from J; junction bases left unmatched: 0. CDR3: CASRTGGNQPQHF. In nucleotides, the CDR3 is TGTGCCAGCAGGACAGGGGGCAATCAGCCCCAGCATTTT.

This clonotype counts as medium-sized. The chain uses TRBV11-2 and TRBJ2-5; D uncertain. In germline, CDR1 is SGHAT, CDR2 FQNNGV. This CDR3 region has 12 residues. Trimming pared 3 bases from V and 5 bases from J, leaving 7 bases between. CDR3 loop: CASSFTSETQYF. The CDR3 DNA reads as TGTGCCAGCAGCTTCACCTCGGAGACCCAGTACTTC.